This T cell receptor beta chain emerged from a study of T cell responses to AZD1222 COVID-19 vaccine. The protocol was immunoSEQ multiplex PCR, while the TCRdb copy is restricted to in-frame clones and leaves out a portion. The sample holds 70,000 to 95,000 clones; approximately 90% are singletons and the top ten take more than 9%. This clone was detected a few times. CDR3 length equals 14 residues. V gave up 1 base and J gave up 1 base, with 8 bases separating them. In germline, CDR1 is SNHLY, CDR2 FYNNEI. This rearrangement joins TRBV2 to TRBJ2-7; a possible D gene is TRBD1 (6 bases). Source: peripheral blood, taken 28 days after the second AZD1222 dose. This TCR derives from an adult who received the AZD1222 COVID-19 vaccine. Here the CDR3 DNA reads TGTGCCAGCAGTGAAGTAGGGGGATCCTACGAGCAGTACTTC. Its translation is CASSEVGGSYEQYF.